These 16 T cell receptor beta chains originate from one sample sequenced in a study of PD-L1 blockade in urothelial cancer. Clones were read by immunoSEQ multiplex PCR, and TCRdb kept only the in-frame ones, dropping some. Here the sample spans 60,000 to 75,000 clones, over 80% being singletons. Time point of the sample: pretreatment peripheral blood. The sequencing used PBMCs, collected around atezolizumab (anti-PD-L1) treatment. These receptors were obtained from a woman aged 70 to 79 with urothelial cancer.

This chain joins TRBV10-2 and TRBJ1-2, with D perhaps TRBD1 (6 bases). The CDR3 is 19 residues long. V was trimmed by 2 bases and J by 4 bases, leaving 26 bases between them. Looked up from germline, CDR1 is WSHSY and CDR2 is SAAADI. CDR3 in DNA: TGCGCCAGCAGTGAGGCCCGTGGGGGCACGGAGTTGGTCTTCTATGGCTACACCTTC. Translating it yields CASSEARGGTELVFYGYTF.

V gene TRBV19 combines with J gene TRBJ1-1, with 8 positions matching TRBD1. The length of the CDR3 is 16 residues. Germline loops: CDR1 LNHDA, CDR2 SQIVND (reference sequence). J gave up 0 bases and V 4 bases, and 7 bases lay outside the gene matches. The CDR3 nucleotides read TGTGCCAGTAGTAAAAGACAGGGGTTCATGAACACTGAAGCTTTCTTT. This gives the protein CASSKRQGFMNTEAFF.

The V and J genes are TRBV29-1 and TRBJ1-5; a possible D gene is TRBD1 (6 bases). CDR1 is SQVTM, CDR2 ANQGSEA, per germline. V shed 5 bases and J shed 4 bases, with 12 bases lying between them. This CDR3 has 13 amino acids. CDR3 amino acids: CSVMTGRNQPQHF. CDR3 bases: TGCAGCGTTATGACAGGCCGAAATCAGCCCCAGCATTTT.

This sequence joins TRBV11-3 and TRBJ2-5; 7 nucleotides align to TRBD1. V trimming: 5 bases; J trimming: 2 bases; junction bases outside the gene matches: 5. The CDR3 loop spans 14 amino acids. Germline CDR1 SGHNT, CDR2 YENEEA. CDR3: CASSPGTDQETQYF. The CDR3 DNA is TGTGCCAGCAGCCCTGGGACAGATCAAGAGACCCAGTACTTC.

V is TRBV27 and J is TRBJ1-2, with TRBD1 matching 7 bases. The germline gives CDR1 MNHEY, CDR2 SMNVEV (reference sequence). The ends lost 4 bases at V and 4 bases at J; junction bases unmatched: 6. This CDR3 has 14 amino acids. The CDR3 protein is CASSSRGLPYGYTF. The CDR3 region has the DNA TGTGCCAGCAGTTCTAGGGGGCTCCCCTATGGCTACACCTTC.

The chain uses TRBV6-1 and TRBJ2-2, with 8 bases lining up with TRBD2. Germline V CDR1 and CDR2: MNHNS, SASEGT. The CDR3 is 16 residues long. V was clipped by 4 bases and J by 3 bases; unmatched bases: 7. The CDR3 region is CASSGSAGGHTGELFF. CDR3 in DNA: TGTGCCAGCAGTGGCTCGGCGGGAGGTCACACCGGGGAGCTGTTTTTT.

The chain combines TRBV5-4 with TRBJ2-5, with 8 nucleotides matching TRBD2. CDR3 length: 14 amino acids. The V gene's germline CDR1 is SGHNT and CDR2 YYREEE (reference sequence). With V trimmed by 4 bases and J by 5 bases, 7 bases remained unmatched. Written as DNA, the CDR3 is TGTGCCAGCAGCCTCGGTCTAGCGGGTGAGACCCAGTACTTC. Residues: CASSLGLAGETQYF.

This clone was observed at least ten times. V and J are TRBV4-2 and TRBJ1-3; TRBD1 matches 8 bases. Losses at the gene ends were 4 bases for V and 2 bases for J; bases not matched to a gene: 1. CDR1 is LGHNA and CDR2 is YNFKEQ in the germline V gene. The CDR3 loop spans 14 amino acids. CDR3 region: CASSPTGAGNTIYF. CDR3 nucleotide sequence: TGTGCCAGCAGCCCGACAGGGGCTGGAAACACCATATATTTT.

This chain links TRBV9 with TRBJ2-3, with 11 nucleotides matching TRBD2. Trimming cost V 0 bases and J 4 bases; bases outside gene matches: 4. CDR3 size: 16 residues. CDR1 and CDR2 from the germline V gene are SGDLS and YYNGEE. CDR3 sequence (DNA): TGTGCCAGCAGCGTAGCTGGTAGCGGGGGGGCAGATACGCAGTATTTT. Its translation is CASSVAGSGGADTQYF.

This clone was seen many times. The rearrangement uses TRBV6-5 and TRBJ1-6; D call uncertain. This CDR3 spans 15 amino acids. V was clipped by 6 bases and J by 1 base, with 10 bases between them. Looked up from germline, CDR1 is MNHEY and CDR2 is SVGAGI. The DNA for the CDR3 is TGTGCCAGCAGCCCCCAGTGGTCCTATAATTCACCCCTCCACTTT. Residues: CASSPQWSYNSPLHF.

The gene calls are TRBV19 and TRBJ1-6, with 7 bases identical to TRBD1. This CDR3 has 16 residues. Germline trimming cut 3 bases from V and 9 bases from J; bases unmatched to any gene: 11. Germline V gene lookup returns CDR1 LNHDA and CDR2 SQIVND (reference sequence). For the CDR3, the DNA is TGTGCCAGTAGTATGTACAGGGGACTTATCGGTTCACCCCTCCACTTT. Translated, it gives CASSMYRGLIGSPLHF. The complete variable domain, with remaining parts taken from reference TRBV19 and TRBJ1-6, reads DGGITQSPKYLFRKEGQNVTLSCEQNLNHDAMYWYRQDPGQGLRLIYYSQIVNDFQKGDIAEGYSVSREKKESFPLTVTSAQKNPTAFYLCASSMYRGLIGSPLHFGNGTRLTVT.

The CDR3 here is CASSPLQGHTGNTIYF. Here the CDR3 DNA reads TGTGCCAGCAGCCCCTTACAGGGGCACACTGGAAACACCATATATTTT. J is TRBJ1-3 and V is TRBV27; 7 positions agree with TRBD1. The CDR3 contains 16 residues. After removal of 6 bases from V and 2 bases from J, the junction contained 10 bases not matched to a gene. CDR1 and CDR2 from the germline V gene are MNHEY and SMNVEV (reference sequence).

This chain uses TRBV6-6 with TRBJ2-3, with TRBD2 matching 11 bases. Per germline, CDR1 MNHNY and CDR2 SVGAGI (reference sequence). This CDR3 region has 15 residues. V was clipped by 6 bases and J by 7 bases; unmatched bases: 9. CDR3 in amino acids: CASRQLAGAGYTQYF. The CDR3 DNA is TGTGCCAGCAGACAACTAGCGGGGGCCGGTTATACGCAGTATTTT.

The J gene is TRBJ1-1, the V gene TRBV29-1, with D possibly being TRBD1 (5 bases). The germline gives CDR1 SQVTM, CDR2 ANQGSEA. The CDR3 sequence is 13 residues long. With 8 bases removed from V and 6 bases from J, the gap between germline ends came to 19 bases. The CDR3 spells CSTRQYSNPEAFF. The CDR3 DNA reads TGCAGCACCCGACAGTACTCTAACCCTGAAGCTTTCTTT.

The chain couples TRBV7-3 to TRBJ2-7, with D perhaps matching TRBD1 (5 bases). With 2 bases removed from V and 4 bases from J, the gap between germline ends came to 15 bases. CDR1 is SGHTA and CDR2 is FQGTGA in the germline V gene. The CDR3 is 15 amino acids. The CDR3 sequence is CASSLGSGSLYEQYF. The DNA for the CDR3 is TGTGCCAGCAGCTTAGGGTCAGGGTCGCTGTACGAGCAGTACTTC.

By sample share, this clone is medium-sized (0.01 to 0.1%). The rearrangement links TRBV6-1 to TRBJ2-7, with 7 positions matching TRBD1. CDR3 length equals 15 residues. Germline loops: CDR1 MNHNS, CDR2 SASEGT. The ends lost 6 bases at V and 0 bases at J; junction bases unmatched: 8. CDR3 in amino acids: CASRAGGTVSYEQYF. The CDR3 DNA is TGTGCCAGCAGGGCGGGTGGGACAGTCTCCTACGAGCAGTACTTC.